These T cell receptor beta chains were read from a single sample in a study of CD8 T cells in Susac syndrome. Each CDR3 protein gets one entry after TCRdb re-called the immunoSEQ multiplex PCR reads with MiXCR. The sample consists of around 150,000 distinct CDR3 sequences, roughly 95% of them appearing once. The sample was CD4+ T cells from PBMCs. The receptors shown here come from a human donor with multiple sclerosis. CDR3s leave out the opening cysteine and the closing phenylalanine or tryptophan.

V | CDR3
TRBV7-3 | ASSPDPDGTINYGYT
TRBV20-1 | SAILAGGNNEQF
TRBV7-2 | ASSFLQGDTEAF
TRBV12-3/TRBV12-4 | ASSLTASTEAF
TRBV25-1 | ASSEQGNEQF
TRBV30 | AWSVQQSSPLH
TRBV6-2/TRBV6-3 | ASSFPTGGFPGELF
TRBV7-2 | ASSLAAGHGVNTEAF
TRBV30 | ASRENQETQY
TRBV20-1 | SATPLTGEGNEQF
TRBV5-4 | ASSSDRKDYGYT
TRBV2 | ASLLGLAFSEQY
TRBV20-1 | SASRVPSSYEQY
TRBV5-6 | ASRRQSGYNEQF
TRBV20-1 | SAWGRVYGYT
TRBV30 | AWSYSGGPHNSPLH
TRBV10-3 | AIKGGRNEQF
TRBV3-1 | ASSQPTSGSGETQY
TRBV6-2/TRBV6-3 | ASSPPGVEQY
TRBV5-6 | ASSLRQVYEQY
TRBV30 | AWSGGTGGFEQF
TRBV4-2 | ASSQAGTGSGANVLT
TRBV20-1 | SATKTGVRTEAF
TRBV6-2/TRBV6-3 | ATRPVGRSSYNEQF
TRBV6-2/TRBV6-3 | ASSYSTKTPGISNQPQH
TRBV18 | ASSPASRSTEAF
TRBV30 | AWGTGGEKLF
TRBV6-6 | ASRQAVFYGYT
TRBV30 | AWNDLGTGDYEQY
TRBV30 | AWSTGTREQY
TRBV24-1 | ATSDKYRPEAQY
TRBV12-3/TRBV12-4 | ASSPRGGGTEAF
TRBV28 | ASSSPPSSYEQY
TRBV6-6 | ASSPDQYNEQF
TRBV20-1 | SAKLRGRKY
TRBV5-1 | ASSLDILAGGAGELF
TRBV4-3 | ASSRQEGTGELF
TRBV2 | ASREGDSRTQY
TRBV12-3/TRBV12-4 | ASSEGGKGKLF
TRBV5-4 | ASGRQFSGANVLT
TRBV12-3/TRBV12-4 | ASSPRVVAETQY
TRBV3-1 | ASSLWREGGEQF
TRBV25-1 | ASSDPREAGGVYEQY